A single sample gave rise to the 23 T cell receptor beta chains below, sequenced in a study of siplizumab effects on memory and regulatory T cells. Assay: immunoSEQ multiplex PCR; the TCRdb copy retains only in-frame clones and omits some. The data hold 90,000 to 95,000 clones, with 96% observed a single time. Sequences were obtained from naive CD4+ T cells sorted from blood. The receptor source for this set is a human donor in good health.

The chain recombines TRBV5-1 with TRBJ2-7; 7 bases are a match to TRBD1. J lost 1 base, V lost 0 bases, and 7 bases had no gene match. The CDR3 length is 16 residues. The germline CDR1 and CDR2 sequences are SGHRS and YFSETQ. CDR3: CASSLAKGQPSYEQYF. CDR3 nucleotide sequence: TGCGCCAGCAGCTTGGCCAAGGGACAGCCTTCCTACGAGCAGTACTTC.

The V and J genes are TRBV7-9 and TRBJ1-2, with 8 bases matching TRBD1. CDR1 and CDR2 from the germline V gene are SEHNR and FQNEAQ (reference sequence). The CDR3 runs 14 residues. Trimming at V came to 3 bases and at J to 5 bases, leaving 5 bases not matched to a gene. CDR3 DNA sequence: TGTGCCAGCAGCTTCCCCACAGGGGGTTATGGCTACACCTTC. It is translated as CASSFPTGGYGYTF.

The chain links TRBV28 to TRBJ1-2; weak D call: TRBD1 (6 bases). Germline values: CDR1 MDHEN, CDR2 SYDVKM. V gave up 7 bases and J gave up 4 bases, with 28 bases separating them. This CDR3 spans 18 amino acids. Here the CDR3 DNA reads TGTGCCAGCACCTTAATGAGGAGCGGGTCGGGGGCGAGCTATGGCTACACCTTC. It specifies CASTLMRSGSGASYGYTF.

The gene calls are TRBV18 and TRBJ2-7; D is ambiguous. The germline V and J ends were trimmed by 5 bases and 2 bases, with 13 bases remaining between them. The CDR3 runs to 14 residues. Per germline, CDR1 KGHSH and CDR2 LQKENI. CDR3 nucleotides: TGTGCCAGCTCAGGGGTGCGGCTCCCCTACGAGCAGTACTTC. Amino acids: CASSGVRLPYEQYF.

The chain employs TRBV12-5 and TRBJ2-7; D is perhaps TRBD2 (6 bases). The V gene lost 10 bases and the J gene lost 3 bases, with 13 bases spanning the gap. This CDR3 contains 12 residues. The germline CDR1 and CDR2 sequences are LGHNT and FRNRAP. The CDR3 here is CANGAEGYEQYF. For the CDR3, the DNA is TGTGCTAATGGCGCGGAGGGCTACGAGCAGTACTTC. Full variable domain (remainder filled in from reference TRBV12-5 and TRBJ2-7): DARVTQTPRHKVTEMGQEVTMRCQPILGHNTVFWYRQTMMQGLELLAYFRNRAPLDDSGMPKDRFSAEMPDATLATLKIQPSEPRDSAVYFCANGAEGYEQYFGPGTRLTVT.

The gene calls are TRBV19 and TRBJ2-7; 7 bases map to TRBD1. With V trimmed by 5 bases and J by 0 bases, 4 bases remained unmatched. The CDR3 contains 14 residues. CDR1 is LNHDA and CDR2 is SQIVND in the germline V gene (reference sequence). In nucleotides, the CDR3 is TGTGCCAGTAGTCCTAGGGGGCGCTCCTACGAGCAGTACTTC. This encodes CASSPRGRSYEQYF.

V is TRBV10-3 and J is TRBJ1-2; the D gene is possibly TRBD1 (5 bases). Germline loops: CDR1 ENHRY, CDR2 SYGVKD. Deletions cut 6 bases from V and 0 bases from J, with 8 bases between. This CDR3 contains 13 residues. The CDR3 DNA sequence: TGTGCCATCAGCACGGGGGCTAACTATGGCTACACCTTC. It is translated as CAISTGANYGYTF.

For this clone: Germline is not matched at one junction end, which may reflect a read error. The CDR3 DNA follows: TGTGCCAGCAGCGTTGGGACAGGGTCCTTCGAGCAGTACTTC. Its protein product is CASSVGTGSFEQYF. This chain connects TRBV7-3 to TRBJ2-7; the match to TRBD1 covers 9 bases. There are 14 residues in the CDR3. From germline, CDR1 is SGHTA and CDR2 FQGTGA.

J is TRBJ2-2 and V is TRBV30; unclear D gene. The CDR3 totals 15 residues. Per the germline V gene, CDR1 is GTSNPN and CDR2 is SVGIG (reference sequence). The V gene lost 0 bases and the J gene lost 6 bases, with 14 bases spanning the gap. CDR3 DNA sequence: TGTGCCTGGAGTGTAAAGGGTATAAGCTCCGGGGAGCTGTTTTTT. It yields the protein CAWSVKGISSGELFF.

J is TRBJ2-7 and V is TRBV5-1; no definite D call. The CDR3 runs to 14 residues. Trimming pared 0 bases from V and 1 base from J, leaving 8 bases between. In germline, CDR1 is SGHRS, CDR2 YFSETQ. The CDR3 loop reads CASSLAYGSYEQYF. The CDR3, as DNA: TGCGCCAGCAGCTTGGCCTACGGGTCCTACGAGCAGTACTTC.

The CDR3 DNA sequence: TGTGCCAGCAGTTTAGCAGCCCCCGGGGAGCAGTACTTC. Encoded protein: CASSLAAPGEQYF. The chain is built from TRBV28 and TRBJ2-7; no clear D gene. This CDR3 has 13 amino acids. The ends were cut back, 2 bases at V and 7 bases at J, with 12 bases in the middle. Germline V gives CDR1 MDHEN, CDR2 SYDVKM.

The chain has TRBV6-6 and TRBJ2-2, with D possibly TRBD2 on 7 matching bases. CDR3 length: 15 amino acids. The germline V gene encodes CDR1 MNHNY and CDR2 SVGAGI (reference sequence). The V and J ends lost 8 bases and 1 base respectively, with 14 bases between them. CDR3 sequence: CASSAGAGNTGELFF. DNA of the CDR3: TGTGCCAGCTCGGCGGGGGCCGGGAACACCGGGGAGCTGTTTTTT.

The chain combines TRBV6-5 with TRBJ1-5, with a weak D call TRBD1 (6 bases). CDR1 is MNHEY, CDR2 SVGAGI, per germline. V was clipped by 10 bases and J by 0 bases, with 13 bases between them. The CDR3 consists of 14 residues. CDR3: CATQTGNSNQPQHF. CDR3 nucleotides: TGTGCCACCCAGACAGGCAATAGCAATCAGCCCCAGCATTTT.

V gene TRBV19 combines with J gene TRBJ1-3; D possibly corresponds to TRBD1 (5 bases). The V and J ends lost 7 bases and 5 bases respectively, with 18 bases between them. The length of the CDR3 is 15 residues. CDR1 LNHDA and CDR2 SQIVND come from the germline V gene (reference sequence). CDR3 amino acids: CASMGPMDGRNTIYF. The CDR3 coding sequence is TGTGCCAGTATGGGGCCCATGGACGGGCGAAACACCATATATTTT.

This chain joins TRBV5-4 and TRBJ2-1, with D maybe TRBD2 (7 bases). The CDR3 extends over 14 amino acids. CDR1 and CDR2 from the germline V gene are SGHNT and YYREEE (reference sequence). Trimming stripped 1 base from V and 7 bases from J, with 12 bases between. In DNA, the CDR3 is TGTGCCAGCAGCTTGAGGGGGGGGAGGAATGAGCAGTTCTTC. It codes for CASSLRGGRNEQFF.

This sequence joins TRBV5-1 and TRBJ2-4; 7 bases match TRBD2. Trimming took 0 bases from V and 8 from J; bases not matched to a gene: 8. The CDR3 extends over 15 amino acids. Germline V gene lookup returns CDR1 SGHRS and CDR2 YFSETQ. The CDR3 sequence is CASSLGTGTNDIQYF. CDR3 nucleotides: TGCGCCAGCAGCTTGGGAACCGGGACTAATGACATTCAGTACTTC. Drawing the rest from reference TRBV5-1 and TRBJ2-4, the complete variable domain is KAGVTQTPRYLIKTRGQQVTLSCSPISGHRSVSWYQQTPGQGLQFLFEYFSETQRNKGNFPGRFSGRQFSNSRSEMNVSTLELGDSALYLCASSLGTGTNDIQYFGAGTRLSVL.

This chain uses TRBV2 with TRBJ1-2; D not certain. Between the trimmed V and J ends, which lost 7 bases and 4 bases, there was a span of 10 bases. Germline V lookup: CDR1 SNHLY, CDR2 FYNNEI. This CDR3 contains 12 residues. The CDR3 loop reads CASNGEGYGYTF. CDR3 nucleotides: TGTGCCAGCAACGGGGAAGGCTATGGCTACACCTTC.

The chain has TRBV19 and TRBJ1-1, with a tentative D call TRBD1 (5 bases). Germline V lookup: CDR1 LNHDA, CDR2 SQIVND (reference sequence). V shed 3 bases and J shed 1 base, with 15 bases lying between them. The CDR3 length is 16 residues. The CDR3 region has the DNA TGTGCCAGTAGTATCGGGGAAGCAGGGAAGAACACTGAAGCTTTCTTT. Its protein product is CASSIGEAGKNTEAFF.

The chain joins TRBV6-1 to TRBJ1-2; 9 bases agree with TRBD1. This CDR3 region has 13 residues. CDR1 and CDR2 (germline): MNHNS, SASEGT. Trimming took 6 bases from V and 7 from J; bases not matched to a gene: 6. The CDR3 DNA reads TGTGCCAGCAGACAGGTACAGGGGGCTGGCTACACCTTC. Translating it yields CASRQVQGAGYTF.

The chain couples TRBV7-9 to TRBJ2-5; no firm D call. This CDR3 has 14 amino acids. Between the trimmed V and J ends, which lost 1 base and 5 bases, there was a span of 11 bases. Germline assignment: CDR1 SEHNR and CDR2 FQNEAQ (reference sequence). Here the CDR3 reads CASSLEALGETQYF. CDR3 DNA sequence: TGTGCCAGCAGCTTAGAGGCTTTGGGGGAGACCCAGTACTTC.

The V call is TRBV7-3, the J call TRBJ2-2; 9 bases fit TRBD2. After removal of 3 bases from V and 4 bases from J, the junction contained 6 bases not matched to a gene. The CDR3 totals 16 residues. Per germline, CDR1 SGHTA and CDR2 FQGTGA. The CDR3 DNA sequence: TGTGCCAGCAGCTTCTCCAGCGGGGGGAGCACCGGGGAGCTGTTTTTT. It codes for CASSFSSGGSTGELFF. Full variable domain (rest looked up from reference TRBV7-3 and TRBJ2-2): GAGVSQTPSNKVTEKGKYVELRCDPISGHTALYWYRQSLGQGPEFLIYFQGTGAADDSGLPNDRFFAVRPEGSVSTLKIQRTERGDSAVYLCASSFSSGGSTGELFFGEGSRLTVL.

V is TRBV5-1 and J is TRBJ2-7, with 11 bases identical to TRBD2. J lost 2 bases, V lost 4 bases, and 2 bases had no gene match. The CDR3 has 14 residues. CDR1 and CDR2 from the germline V gene are SGHRS and YFSETQ. CDR3 in DNA: TGCGCCAGCAGCGGTAGCGGGGGGGCCTACGAGCAGTACTTC. Translating gives CASSGSGGAYEQYF.

The chain employs TRBV5-1 and TRBJ1-4, with D perhaps matching TRBD1 (6 bases). CDR1 SGHRS and CDR2 YFSETQ come from the germline V gene. The CDR3 spans 15 residues. Trimming took 4 bases from V and 6 from J, leaving 16 bases between them. CDR3 region: CASSPRWGPDEKLFF. The CDR3 DNA reads as TGCGCCAGCAGCCCGAGATGGGGGCCCGATGAAAAACTGTTTTTT.